This T cell receptor (beta chain) was captured in a study of radiation and T cells in renal cell carcinoma. Study-level background: Nephrectomy followed 15 Gy stereotactic body radiation by 4 weeks.

Per the germline V gene, CDR1 is LNHDA and CDR2 is SQIVND (reference sequence). This CDR3 is 13 amino acids long. The V and J ends lost 8 bases and 10 bases respectively, with 15 bases between them. Time point noted: blood 2 weeks post-SBRT. The treatment denotes: 15 Gy SBRT to primary tumor, nephrectomy 4 weeks later. Blood was sampled at baseline, 2 weeks and 4 weeks after SBRT. The study's findings and limits: From baseline, blood top tumor clonotypes peaked at 2 weeks post-radiation.

Sequencing was performed with immunoSEQ multiplex PCR; in TCRdb, only in-frame clones are kept and a portion is missing. The sample has tens of thousands of clones, roughly 85% seen once. A note on this clone: Its antigen is not identified.

The genes are TRBV19 and TRBJ1-6; the D gene is possibly TRBD1 (5 bases). The source is a woman in her 50s with renal cell carcinoma. Sample: blood, taken from a patient whose treatment included radiotherapy and nephrectomy. This CDR3 reads CASSTGGESPLHF. The DNA for the CDR3 is TGTGCCAGTTCTACAGGAGGAGAGTCACCCCTCCACTTT. The complete variable domain, with remaining parts taken from reference TRBV19 and TRBJ1-6, reads DGGITQSPKYLFRKEGQNVTLSCEQNLNHDAMYWYRQDPGQGLRLIYYSQIVNDFQKGDIAEGYSVSREKKESFPLTVTSAQKNPTAFYLCASSTGGESPLHFGNGTRLTVT.